This T cell receptor (beta chain) was retrieved from a study of blood T cell repertoires in COVID-19. About the research overall: The origin of the acute and convalescent COVID-19 samples was the United States, Italy and Spain. From T cells, B-cell-depleted T cells, or PBMCs came the material, which was cDNA or gDNA.

Trimming cost V 3 bases and J 2 bases, with 4 bases left between them. CDR3 length: 12 amino acids. The V gene's germline CDR1 is MNHNS and CDR2 SASEGT. In the original processing: Reference gene primer amplification yielded estimated nucleated cell counts. Here immunoSEQ multiplex PCR was the method, and the copy in TCRdb shows in-frame clones only, minus some. From that table come the V and J calls and clone size; the DNA was used to work out D and trimming. The sample holds 95,000 to 150,000 clones; about 90% are singletons and the top ten take less than 30%. The material sequenced was peripheral blood. This sequence was found in a woman aged 70-85 years with acute or convalescent COVID-19. The gene calls are TRBV6-1 and TRBJ1-1, with D uncertain. The CDR3 nucleotides are TGTGCCAGCAGTGAGGCAAACACTGAAGCTTTCTTT. It is translated as CASSEANTEAFF.